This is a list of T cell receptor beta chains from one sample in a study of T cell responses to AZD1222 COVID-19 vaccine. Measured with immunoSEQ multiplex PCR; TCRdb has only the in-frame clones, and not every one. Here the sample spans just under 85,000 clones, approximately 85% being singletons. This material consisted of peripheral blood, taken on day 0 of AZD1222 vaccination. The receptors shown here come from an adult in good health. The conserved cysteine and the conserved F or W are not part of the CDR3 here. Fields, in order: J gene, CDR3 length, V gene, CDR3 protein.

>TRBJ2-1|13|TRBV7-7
ASSPGQGSYNEQF
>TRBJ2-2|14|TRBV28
ASTPSSGTNTGELF
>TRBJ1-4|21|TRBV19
ASTRLGPLRGLGMPGTNEKLF
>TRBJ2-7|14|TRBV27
ASSLAGTSGAYEQY
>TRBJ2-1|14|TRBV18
ASLRGLASRRNEQF
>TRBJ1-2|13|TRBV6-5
ASSYSAGTNYGYT
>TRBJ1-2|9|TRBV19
ASSITGGYT
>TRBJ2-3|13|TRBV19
ASSNLGGGADTQY
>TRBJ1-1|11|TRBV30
AWSDRLNTEAF
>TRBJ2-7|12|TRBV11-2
ASSSKRGWDEQY
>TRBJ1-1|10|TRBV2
ASRPGNTEAF
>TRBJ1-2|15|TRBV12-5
ASGSHPPTGGNYGYT
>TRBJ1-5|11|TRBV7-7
ASSLDRGMPQH
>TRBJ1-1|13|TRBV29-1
SVDRTGLTNTEAF
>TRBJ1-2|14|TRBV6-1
ASSESGTGGNYGYT
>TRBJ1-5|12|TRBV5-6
ASSAGQINQPQH
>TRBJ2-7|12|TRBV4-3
ASSQGQNYYEQY
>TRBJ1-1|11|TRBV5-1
ASRRGPNTEAF
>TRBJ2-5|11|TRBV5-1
ASSFPNQETQY
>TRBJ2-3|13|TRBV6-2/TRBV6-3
ASSPLRGPQGTQY
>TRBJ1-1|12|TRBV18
ASSPLARNTEAF
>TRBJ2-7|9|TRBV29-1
SVGGAYEQY
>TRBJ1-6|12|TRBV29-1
SAGRDMYNSPLH
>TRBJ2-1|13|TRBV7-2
ASSVGSSSYNEQF
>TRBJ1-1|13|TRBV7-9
ASSLGLGGSTEAF
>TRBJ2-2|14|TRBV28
ASRNARELNTGELF
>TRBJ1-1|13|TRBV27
ASSSAGTGNTEAF
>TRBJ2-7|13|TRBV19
ASSIGTSDYYEQY
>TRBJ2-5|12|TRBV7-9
ASFTGRVRETQY
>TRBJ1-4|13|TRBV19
ASTGQGRSREKLF
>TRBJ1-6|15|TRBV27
ASSQRQTSSYNSPLH
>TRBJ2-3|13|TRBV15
ATSRTYELTDTQY
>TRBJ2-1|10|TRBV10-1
ASSGGYNEQF
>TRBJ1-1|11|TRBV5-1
ASSDGEDTEAF
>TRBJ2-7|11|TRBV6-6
ASRTGQSYEQY
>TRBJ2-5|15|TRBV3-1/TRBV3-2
ASSQFGTSGGAETQY
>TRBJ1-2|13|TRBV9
ARERGVPVNYGYT
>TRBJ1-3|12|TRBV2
ASSNRDSGNTIY
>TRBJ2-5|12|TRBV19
ASSMYLGQETQY
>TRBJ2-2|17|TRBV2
ASSERLGVGGANTGELF
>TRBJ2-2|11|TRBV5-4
ASSFGPPGELF
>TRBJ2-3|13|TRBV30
AWSVGARHTDTQY
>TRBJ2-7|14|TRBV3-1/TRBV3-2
ASSQGVAGGSYEQY
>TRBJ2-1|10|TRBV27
ASRSSYNEQF
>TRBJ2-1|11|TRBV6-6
ASSYATSGGQF
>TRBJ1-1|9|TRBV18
ASSPTGRAF
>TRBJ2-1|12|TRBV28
ASLGTSGYNEQF
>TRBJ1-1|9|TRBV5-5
ASSLWAEAF
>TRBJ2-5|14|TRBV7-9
ASSLAASGSRETQY
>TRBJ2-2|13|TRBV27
ASSPVSWGTGELF
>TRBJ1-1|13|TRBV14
ASSQRQGRGTEAF
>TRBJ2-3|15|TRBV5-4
ASSFIPPTSSSDTQY
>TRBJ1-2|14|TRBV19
ASSHGGTRRHYGYT
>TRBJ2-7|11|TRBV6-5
ASRLSDSYEQY
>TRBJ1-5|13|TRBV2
ASSDEVGAGQPQH
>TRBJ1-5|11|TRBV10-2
ASRRGVGQPQH
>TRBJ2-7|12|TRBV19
ASSIKSSTYEQY
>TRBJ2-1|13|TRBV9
ASSVAGASYNEQF
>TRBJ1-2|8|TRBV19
ALGTQQPL